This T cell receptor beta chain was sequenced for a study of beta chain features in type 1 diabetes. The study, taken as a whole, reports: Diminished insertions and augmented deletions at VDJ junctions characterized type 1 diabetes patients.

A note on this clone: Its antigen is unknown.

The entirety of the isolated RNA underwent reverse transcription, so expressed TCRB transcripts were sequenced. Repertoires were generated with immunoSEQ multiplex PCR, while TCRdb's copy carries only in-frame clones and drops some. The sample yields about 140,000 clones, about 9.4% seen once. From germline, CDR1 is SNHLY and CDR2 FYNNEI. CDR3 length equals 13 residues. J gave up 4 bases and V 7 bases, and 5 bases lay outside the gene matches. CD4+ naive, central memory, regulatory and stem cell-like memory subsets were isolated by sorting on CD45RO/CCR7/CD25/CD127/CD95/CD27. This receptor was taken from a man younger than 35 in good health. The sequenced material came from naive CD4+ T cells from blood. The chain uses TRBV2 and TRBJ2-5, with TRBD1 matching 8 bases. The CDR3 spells CASIQGAGETQYF. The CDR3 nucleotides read TGTGCCAGCATTCAGGGGGCGGGAGAGACCCAGTACTTC.